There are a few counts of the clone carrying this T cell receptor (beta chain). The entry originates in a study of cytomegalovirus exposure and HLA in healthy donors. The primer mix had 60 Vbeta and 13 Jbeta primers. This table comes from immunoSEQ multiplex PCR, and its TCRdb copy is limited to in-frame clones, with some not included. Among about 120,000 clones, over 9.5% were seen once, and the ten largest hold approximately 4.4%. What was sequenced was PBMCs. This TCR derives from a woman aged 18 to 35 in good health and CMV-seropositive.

CDR3 amino acids: CASSPLDSQETQYF. The CDR3 DNA follows: TGTGCCAGCAGTCCTCTGGACAGTCAAGAGACCCAGTACTTC. The chain joins TRBV27 to TRBJ2-5; a weak D match, TRBD1 (6 bases). The germline V and J ends were trimmed by 5 bases and 2 bases, with 12 bases remaining between them. The germline V gene has CDR1 MNHEY and CDR2 SMNVEV (reference sequence). This CDR3 is 14 amino acids long.